The 24 T cell receptor beta chains below were found in one sample sequenced in a study of T cell responses to AZD1222 COVID-19 vaccine. Repertoires were generated with immunoSEQ multiplex PCR, while TCRdb's copy carries only in-frame clones and drops some. The data contain 140,000 to 150,000 clones, 91% of them singletons. The material sequenced was peripheral blood, taken 28 days after the second AZD1222 dose. The receptors were gathered from an adult who received the AZD1222 COVID-19 vaccine.

The genes are TRBV10-3 and TRBJ2-5; perhaps TRBD1 as D (6 bases). The V gene's germline CDR1 is ENHRY and CDR2 SYGVKD. The CDR3 runs 12 residues. V shed 6 bases and J shed 1 base, with 6 bases lying between them. The CDR3 reads CAIRDSQETQYF. The DNA for the CDR3 is TGTGCCATCAGGGACAGCCAAGAGACCCAGTACTTC.

The chain has TRBV7-9 and TRBJ1-6, with 7 bases aligning to TRBD1. Trimming removed 5 bases from V and 4 bases from J; junction bases left unmatched: 8. Germline-derived CDR1 and CDR2 are SEHNR and FQNEAQ (reference sequence). There are 16 residues in the CDR3. CDR3 sequence reads: CASSPGTVGYNSPLHF. In DNA, the CDR3 is TGTGCCAGCAGCCCAGGGACAGTTGGATATAATTCACCCCTCCACTTT.

The chain joins TRBV4-1 to TRBJ2-1; no firm D call. V was cut by 2 bases and J by 6 bases, with 11 bases left in between. Germline V gene data show CDR1 as MGHRA and CDR2 as YSYEKL. CDR3 length: 14 amino acids. In DNA form, the CDR3 reads TGCGCCAGCAGCCAAACGCCGGCAAGCAATGAGCAGTTCTTC. Residues: CASSQTPASNEQFF.

J is TRBJ2-1 and V is TRBV13; D gene ambiguous. Germline CDR1 is PRHDT and CDR2 is FYEKMQ (reference sequence). This CDR3 has 14 amino acids. The V gene lost 1 base and the J gene lost 6 bases, with 10 bases spanning the gap. The CDR3 DNA reads as TGTGCCAGCAGCTTAGAAAGAAGCACCAATGAGCAGTTCTTC. This encodes CASSLERSTNEQFF. The full variable domain, with the rest looked up from reference TRBV13 and TRBJ2-1, is AAGVIQSPRHLIKEKRETATLKCYPIPRHDTVYWYQQGPGQDPQFLISFYEKMQSDKGSIPDRFSAQQFSDYHSELNMSSLELGDSALYFCASSLERSTNEQFFGPGTRLTVL.

The V call is TRBV29-1, the J call TRBJ2-7; 15 bases match TRBD2. Looked up from germline, CDR1 is SQVTM and CDR2 is ANQGSEA. V lost 7 bases to trimming and J lost 5 bases; unmatched junction nucleotides: 3. The CDR3 runs to 13 residues. In DNA, the CDR3 is TGCAGCGCTGGGACTAGCGGGGGGAACGAGCAGTACTTC. This gives the protein CSAGTSGGNEQYF.

The chain carries TRBV12-3 or TRBV12-4 and TRBJ2-2; D could derive from TRBD1 or TRBD2 (5 bases each). The ends were cut back, 6 bases at V and 3 bases at J, with 5 bases in the middle. This CDR3 has 12 amino acids. This chain's CDR3 is CASRGDTGELFF. DNA of the CDR3: TGTGCCAGCAGGGGGGACACCGGGGAGCTGTTTTTT.

The chain uses TRBV9 and TRBJ1-4; D perhaps matches TRBD1 (5 bases). This CDR3 has 16 amino acids. Germline loops: CDR1 SGDLS, CDR2 YYNGEE. V lost 3 bases and J lost 7, with 19 bases in between. The CDR3 loop is CASSARANTRGEKLFF. CDR3 in DNA: TGTGCCAGCAGCGCCAGGGCAAATACAAGAGGTGAAAAACTGTTTTTT.

The chain couples TRBV29-1 to TRBJ2-1; the D gene is possibly TRBD2 (6 bases). Per germline, CDR1 SQVTM and CDR2 ANQGSEA. The length of the CDR3 is 16 residues. V lost 2 bases, J lost 2 bases, and 16 bases lay in between. The CDR3 protein is CSVEKSGWAPYNEQFF. For the CDR3, the DNA is TGCAGCGTTGAAAAGAGCGGGTGGGCTCCCTACAATGAGCAGTTCTTC.

This clone was seen once. This chain uses TRBV5-1 with TRBJ2-1; 11 bases agree with TRBD2. Germline trimming cut 6 bases from V and 4 bases from J; bases unmatched to any gene: 6. Per the germline V gene, CDR1 is SGHRS and CDR2 is YFSETQ. The CDR3 contains 15 residues. The CDR3 loop reads CASMTGTSGYNEQFF. CDR3 DNA sequence: TGCGCCAGCATGACCGGGACTAGCGGTTACAATGAGCAGTTCTTC.

The V call is TRBV6-6, the J call TRBJ1-5; D possibly corresponds to TRBD1 (6 bases). Per germline, CDR1 MNHNY and CDR2 SVGAGI (reference sequence). Trimming cost V 2 bases and J 1 base, with 9 bases left between them. This CDR3 has 15 residues. CDR3 sequence (DNA): TGTGCCAGCAGTTACATGGGGGCCAGCAATCAGCCCCAGCATTTT. This gives the protein CASSYMGASNQPQHF.

V is TRBV3-1 (or the pseudogene TRBV3-2) and J is TRBJ1-4, with D perhaps TRBD1 (5 bases). The CDR3 has 13 amino acids. Trimming took off 4 bases at V and 7 bases at J, with 10 bases between the two ends. The V gene's germline CDR1 is LGHDT and CDR2 YNNKEL (reference sequence). The CDR3 reads CASSLGGSEKLFF. In DNA form, the CDR3 reads TGTGCCAGCAGCCTTGGGGGAAGTGAAAAACTGTTTTTT.

This clone was picked up one time. V usage is TRBV23-1 and J usage is TRBJ1-2; D gene unclear. TRBV23-1 has ORF status, its function being uncertain. The germline V and J ends were trimmed by 3 bases and 5 bases, with 13 bases remaining between them. This CDR3 is built from 14 residues. The CDR3 bases are TGCGCCAGCAGTCATGGAGGCAGATTTTATGGCTACACCTTC. It translates to CASSHGGRFYGYTF.

The J gene is TRBJ2-3, the V gene TRBV19; either TRBD1 or TRBD2 may fit D (6 bases each). V dropped 3 bases and J dropped 2 bases, with 12 bases sitting between them. Germline CDR1 and CDR2: LNHDA and SQIVND (reference sequence). The CDR3 covers 15 residues. Written as DNA, the CDR3 is TGTGCCAGTAGTATGGGGGGCTCCTCCACAGATACGCAGTATTTT. The encoded protein is CASSMGGSSTDTQYF.

The chain recombines TRBV19 with TRBJ2-7; 8 bases are a match to TRBD2. Germline CDR1 LNHDA, CDR2 SQIVND (reference sequence). The CDR3 is made up of 12 amino acids. Trimming removed 8 bases from V and 5 bases from J; junction bases left unmatched: 5. The CDR3 nucleotides read TGTGCCAGTCAGGCGGGGGGCGACGAGCAGTACTTC. It is translated as CASQAGGDEQYF.

The rearrangement links TRBV7-9 to TRBJ1-1, with 7 positions matching TRBD1. The CDR3 runs 15 residues. After removal of 7 bases from V and 4 bases from J, the junction contained 12 bases not matched to a gene. In germline, CDR1 is SEHNR, CDR2 FQNEAQ (reference sequence). As DNA, the CDR3 is TGTGCCAGCATCCTTTTCAAGGGGGCCGGCACTGAAGCTTTCTTT. Translated, it gives CASILFKGAGTEAFF.

The rearrangement uses TRBV15 and TRBJ1-5; 10 positions match TRBD1. Looked up from germline, CDR1 is LNHNV and CDR2 is YYDKDF (reference sequence). The trim removed 8 bases at V and 7 bases at J, leaving 8 bases unmatched. The CDR3 has 14 residues. The CDR3 reads CATGTGDEQQPQHF. As DNA, the CDR3 is TGTGCCACCGGGACAGGGGACGAGCAGCAGCCCCAGCATTTT.

The chain is built from TRBV11-1 and TRBJ2-7; D tentatively fits TRBD1 or TRBD2 (5 bases each). Germline V gene sequence: CDR1 SGHAT, CDR2 FQDESV (reference sequence). This CDR3 is 16 amino acids long. V was pared by 1 base and J by 7 bases, with 20 bases between. Written as DNA, the CDR3 is TGTGCCAGCAGCTTAGGTCTCGGGCTAGCTCCAGGGGAGCAGTACTTC. It codes for CASSLGLGLAPGEQYF.

For the CDR3, the DNA is TGTGCCAGCAGTGGTCATTGGAGCACCGGGGAGCTGTTTTTT. This translates into CASSGHWSTGELFF. V gene TRBV2 combines with J gene TRBJ2-2; D is unclear. Per germline, CDR1 SNHLY and CDR2 FYNNEI. This CDR3 spans 14 amino acids. Deletions cut 4 bases from V and 4 bases from J, with 10 bases between. The variable domain in full, with the rest retrieved from reference TRBV2 and TRBJ2-2, is EPEVTQTPSHQVTQMGQEVILRCVPISNHLYFYWYRQILGQKVEFLVSFYNNEISEKSEIFDDQFSVERPDGSNFTLKIRSTKLEDSAMYFCASSGHWSTGELFFGEGSRLTVL.

This clone is a singleton in its sample. V gene TRBV7-2 combines with J gene TRBJ2-1, with 7 bases identical to TRBD2. V shed 5 bases and J 3 bases; nucleotides not matched to a gene: 7. Germline V gene lookup returns CDR1 SGHTA and CDR2 FQGNSA. The CDR3 is 15 residues long. The CDR3: CASSSGGGLYNEQFF. DNA for the CDR3: TGTGCCAGCAGCAGTGGGGGGGGACTCTACAATGAGCAGTTCTTC.

The chain joins TRBV5-6 to TRBJ1-3; possible D gene TRBD1, 5 bases. The V gene's germline CDR1 is SGHDT and CDR2 YYEEEE. This CDR3 region has 19 residues. V shed 1 base and J shed 4 bases, with 24 bases lying between them. CDR3 DNA: TGTGCCAGCAGCTTGACTGGTATTAGGGACCTCAGGCCGGGAAACACCATATATTTT. Protein product: CASSLTGIRDLRPGNTIYF.

This clone showed up just a few times. This chain joins TRBV5-6 and TRBJ2-3; TRBD2 matches 10 bases. Germline loops: CDR1 SGHDT, CDR2 YYEEEE. V shed 1 base and J 6 bases; nucleotides not matched to a gene: 2. CDR3 length equals 14 residues. The CDR3: CASSLSGGADTQYF. CDR3 DNA sequence: TGTGCCAGCAGCTTGAGCGGGGGGGCGGATACGCAGTATTTT.

This rearrangement joins TRBV5-1 to TRBJ1-2; D perhaps matches TRBD1 (5 bases). Germline V gives CDR1 SGHRS, CDR2 YFSETQ. The ends were cut back, 3 bases at V and 4 bases at J, with 13 bases in the middle. The CDR3 is 14 amino acids. CDR3 bases: TGCGCCAGCAGCTCCCCCAGGGATGGCTATGGCTACACCTTC. Translated: CASSSPRDGYGYTF.

CDR3 bases: TGTGCCAGCAGTTACACCGGCCAGCAAGGTTATGGCTACACCTTC. Amino acids: CASSYTGQQGYGYTF. The chain uses TRBV6-2 or TRBV6-3 and TRBJ1-2, with no clear D. V lost 2 bases to trimming and J lost 5 bases, with 15 bases between them. The CDR3 has 15 amino acids. Germline V lookup: CDR1 MNHEY, CDR2 SVGEGT.

As concerns this clone: The same CDR3 also results from other DNA sequences found in this sample. The chain couples TRBV12-3 or TRBV12-4 to TRBJ1-4; no firm D call. This CDR3 region has 12 residues. Trimming removed 9 bases from V and 13 bases from J, with 18 bases in between. The CDR3 DNA reads TGTGCCAGTAGTGATACGTTGGGAGGACTGTTTTTT. Its protein product is CASSDTLGGLFF.